What follows are 12 T cell receptor beta chains derived from one specimen sequenced in a study of cytomegalovirus exposure and HLA in healthy donors. The study ran its PCR with 60 Vbeta and 13 Jbeta primers. Only in-frame clones appear in the TCRdb table, and some are missing; sequencing was by immunoSEQ multiplex PCR. The data hold hundreds of thousands of clones, with roughly two thirds observed a single time. Sequenced input: PBMCs. The source of these receptors is a female donor in good health and CMV-seronegative.

The V gene is TRBV7-6, the J gene TRBJ2-1; TRBD2 agrees at 12 bases. Per the germline V gene, CDR1 is SGHVS and CDR2 is FNYEAQ. Trimming cost V 5 bases and J 7 bases; bases outside gene matches: 6. The CDR3 extends over 15 amino acids. CDR3 loop: CASSQTSGRGNEQFF. The CDR3 bases are TGTGCCAGCAGCCAGACTAGCGGGAGAGGAAATGAGCAGTTCTTC.

This chain links TRBV7-9 with TRBJ2-3, with a tentative D call TRBD2 (5 bases). Trimming cost V 6 bases and J 2 bases, with 9 bases left between them. Per the germline V gene, CDR1 is SEHNR and CDR2 is FQNEAQ (reference sequence). The length of the CDR3 is 13 residues. DNA for the CDR3: TGTGCCAGCAGGGCGACTACCACAGATACGCAGTATTTT. Translated: CASRATTTDTQYF.

This clone was seen a single time. The V and J genes are TRBV6-5 and TRBJ2-7, with D possibly TRBD1 on 6 matching bases. The V and J ends lost 8 bases and 6 bases respectively, with 20 bases between them. Germline-derived CDR1 and CDR2 are MNHEY and SVGAGI. CDR3 length: 14 amino acids. This CDR3 is CASGPTGQGFEQYF. For the CDR3, the DNA is TGTGCCAGCGGACCTACAGGGCAGGGGTTCGAGCAGTACTTC.

The chain carries TRBV6-5 and TRBJ1-6; 7 nucleotides align to TRBD1. The germline CDR1 and CDR2 sequences are MNHEY and SVGAGI. This CDR3 region has 15 residues. After removal of 4 bases from V and 3 bases from J, the junction contained 3 bases not matched to a gene. Here the CDR3 DNA reads TGTGCCAGCAGTTCGGGACAGCACTATAATTCACCCCTCCACTTT. Translating gives CASSSGQHYNSPLHF.

The chain links TRBV2 to TRBJ2-3; TRBD2 matches at 7 bases. The length of the CDR3 is 12 residues. The germline V gene encodes CDR1 SNHLY and CDR2 FYNNEI. Germline trimming cut 7 bases from V and 4 bases from J; bases unmatched to any gene: 2. CDR3 protein: CASNAGADTQYF. DNA for the CDR3: TGTGCCAGCAATGCGGGAGCAGATACGCAGTATTTT.

CDR3 coding DNA: TGTGCCATCAGCCCGGGGCAGGGGACAGATACGCAGTATTTT. It encodes CAISPGQGTDTQYF. The V gene is TRBV10-3, the J gene TRBJ2-3, with a tentative D call TRBD1 (6 bases). V was pared by 6 bases and J by 3 bases, with 13 bases between. The CDR3 extends over 14 amino acids. Germline V gene lookup returns CDR1 ENHRY and CDR2 SYGVKD.

The table lists this clone with a few counts. This chain uses TRBV27 with TRBJ1-6; D gene ambiguous. The CDR3 runs to 17 residues. CDR1 and CDR2 (germline): MNHEY, SMNVEV (reference sequence). The V gene lost 3 bases and the J gene lost 10 bases, with 22 bases spanning the gap. The CDR3 DNA reads TGTGCCAGCAGTTTGGTATTTAGCCACTCGGGAACCTCACCCCTCCACTTT. Translating gives CASSLVFSHSGTSPLHF.

As regards this clone: At one end, the junction sequence differs from germline, possibly due to a read error. The gene calls are TRBV7-2 and TRBJ2-7; 7 nucleotides agree with TRBD1. Germline V CDR1 and CDR2: SGHTA, FQGNSA. This CDR3 region has 14 residues. The DNA for the CDR3 is TGTGCCAGCGGCTTACAGGGGATTTCCTACGAGCAGTACTTC. Translating it yields CASGLQGISYEQYF.

CDR3 nucleotides: TGTGCCAGCAGCTCTGAAAGGGGTAATTCACCCCTCCACTTT. Residues: CASSSERGNSPLHF. V gene TRBV5-4 combines with J gene TRBJ1-6, with D tentatively TRBD1 (5 bases). V was trimmed by 3 bases and J by 6 bases, leaving 10 bases between them. In germline, CDR1 is SGHNT, CDR2 YYREEE (reference sequence). The CDR3 consists of 14 residues.

The rearrangement links TRBV4-1 to TRBJ2-7, with D maybe TRBD1 (6 bases). The CDR3 consists of 15 residues. Germline loops: CDR1 MGHRA, CDR2 YSYEKL. With 6 bases removed from V and 7 bases from J, the gap between germline ends came to 22 bases. The CDR3 nucleotides read TGCGCCAGCAGTCTATCCCGGGATGGGGGCGGGGAGCAGTACTTC. Its protein is CASSLSRDGGGEQYF.

This clone was counted between two and nine times. This chain joins TRBV7-9 and TRBJ1-4; a weak D match, TRBD1 (6 bases). Trimming removed 5 bases from V and 7 bases from J, with 17 bases in between. The CDR3 is 15 amino acids. CDR1 and CDR2 from the germline V gene are SEHNR and FQNEAQ (reference sequence). CDR3 residues: CASSPQPGATEKLFF. Written as DNA, the CDR3 is TGTGCCAGCAGCCCTCAGCCAGGGGCCACTGAAAAACTGTTTTTT. Filled out from reference TRBV7-9 and TRBJ1-4, the complete variable domain reads DTGVSQNPRHKITKRGQNVTFRCDPISEHNRLYWYRQTLGQGPEFLTYFQNEAQLEKSRLLSDRFSAERPKGSFSTLEIQRTEQGDSAMYLCASSPQPGATEKLFFGSGTQLSVL.

The chain couples TRBV2 to TRBJ2-1; a weak D match, TRBD1 (6 bases). CDR1 and CDR2 (germline): SNHLY, FYNNEI. This CDR3 comprises 12 residues. The V gene lost 3 bases and the J gene lost 15 bases, with 15 bases spanning the gap. CDR3 nucleotide sequence: TGTGCCAGCAGTGACCGGGACACCTCGCCGTTCTTC. This gives the protein CASSDRDTSPFF.